This record covers a single TCR beta chain. Antigen specificity is unknown. The data stem from a study of identical twins. Regarding the study as a whole: Models underestimated TCR alpha sharing (out-of-frame) in monozygotic twins. High-abundance cord blood beta clonotypes had fewer insertions; memory repertoires showed none. Researchers reported weaker excess twin sharing in beta out-of-frame sequences.

TCRdb passed the 5' RACE reads through MiXCR, listing each CDR3 protein once. The repertoire includes about 450,000 distinct CDR3 sequences, under 20% of them detected once, and about 12% sits in the top ten. This CDR3 comprises 14 residues. The V and J ends lost 3 bases and 6 bases, in that order; junction bases with no gene match: 9. From germline, CDR1 is SGDLS and CDR2 YYNGEE. This rearrangement joins TRBV9 to TRBJ2-7; 7 nucleotides line up with TRBD1. The sequencing input was naive T cells sorted from blood. The source of this sequence is a man aged 45-65 years in good health. In DNA, the CDR3 is TGTGCCAGCAGCGCCGGGACAGCACTTTCCGAGCAGTACTTC. Protein product: CASSAGTALSEQYF.